The clone carrying this TCR beta chain was detected only once. Original data processing: The assay estimated nucleated cells by amplifying reference gene primers. The protocol was immunoSEQ multiplex PCR, while the TCRdb copy is restricted to in-frame clones and leaves out a portion. The V and J calls and clone size were taken over from that table, and D and trimming were inferred from the DNA. The sample contains roughly 56,000 clones, about 85% of which appear only once. In germline, CDR1 is SGDLS, CDR2 YYNGEE. V lost 0 bases and J lost 4, with 22 bases in between. The CDR3 runs 18 residues. The source of the sample is a study of blood T cell repertoires in COVID-19. Study-level information: The United States, Italy and Spain provided the acute and convalescent COVID-19 samples. T cells, B-cell-depleted T cells, or PBMCs supplied cDNA or gDNA.

Sequencing was performed on peripheral blood. The clonotype originates from a human donor in a cohort sampled during active COVID-19. V usage is TRBV9 and J usage is TRBJ2-5; maybe TRBD2 (5 bases). CDR3 DNA sequence: TGTGCCAGCAGCGTAGGAGGGTATGTGGGAGAAGGAATAGAGACCCAGTACTTC. Translated, it gives CASSVGGYVGEGIETQYF.